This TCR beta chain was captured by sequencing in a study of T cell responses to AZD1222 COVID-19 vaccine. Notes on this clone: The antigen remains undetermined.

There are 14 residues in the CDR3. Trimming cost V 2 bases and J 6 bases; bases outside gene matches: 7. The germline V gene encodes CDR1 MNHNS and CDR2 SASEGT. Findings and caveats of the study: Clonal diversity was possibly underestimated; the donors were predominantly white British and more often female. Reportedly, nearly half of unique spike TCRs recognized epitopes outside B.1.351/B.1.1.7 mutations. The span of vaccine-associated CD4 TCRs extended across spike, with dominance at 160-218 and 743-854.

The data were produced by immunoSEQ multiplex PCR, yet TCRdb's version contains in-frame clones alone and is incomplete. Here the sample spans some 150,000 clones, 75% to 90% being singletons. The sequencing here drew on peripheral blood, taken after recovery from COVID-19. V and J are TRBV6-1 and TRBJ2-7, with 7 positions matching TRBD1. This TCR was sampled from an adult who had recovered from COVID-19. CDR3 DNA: TGTGCCAGCAGTGAATCCCAGGGGGTGGGCGAGCAGTACTTC. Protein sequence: CASSESQGVGEQYF.